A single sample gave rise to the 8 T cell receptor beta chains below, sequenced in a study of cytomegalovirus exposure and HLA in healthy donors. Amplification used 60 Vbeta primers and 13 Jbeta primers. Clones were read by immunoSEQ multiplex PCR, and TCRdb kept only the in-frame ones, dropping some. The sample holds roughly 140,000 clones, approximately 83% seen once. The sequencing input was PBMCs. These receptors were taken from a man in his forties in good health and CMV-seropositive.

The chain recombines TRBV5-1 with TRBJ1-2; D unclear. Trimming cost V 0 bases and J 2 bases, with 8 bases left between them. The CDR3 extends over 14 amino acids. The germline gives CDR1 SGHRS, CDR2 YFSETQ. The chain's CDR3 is CASSLESVNYGYTF. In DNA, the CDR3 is TGCGCCAGCAGCTTGGAATCCGTGAACTATGGCTACACCTTC.

DNA of the CDR3: TGCAGCGTTGTTTTGGCGGACTCTACCTACGAGCAGTACTTC. Encoded protein: CSVVLADSTYEQYF. The V call is TRBV29-1, the J call TRBJ2-7; D perhaps matches TRBD2 (5 bases). The CDR3 contains 14 residues. V shed 4 bases and J shed 2 bases, with 15 bases lying between them. CDR1 and CDR2 from the germline V gene are SQVTM and ANQGSEA.

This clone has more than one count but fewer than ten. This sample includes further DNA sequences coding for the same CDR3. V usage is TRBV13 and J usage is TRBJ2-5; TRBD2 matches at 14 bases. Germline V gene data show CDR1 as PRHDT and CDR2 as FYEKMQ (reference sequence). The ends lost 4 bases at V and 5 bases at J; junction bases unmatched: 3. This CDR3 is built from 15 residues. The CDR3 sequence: CASSWGLAGVETQYF. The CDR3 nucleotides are TGTGCCAGCAGCTGGGGACTAGCGGGGGTGGAGACCCAGTACTTC.

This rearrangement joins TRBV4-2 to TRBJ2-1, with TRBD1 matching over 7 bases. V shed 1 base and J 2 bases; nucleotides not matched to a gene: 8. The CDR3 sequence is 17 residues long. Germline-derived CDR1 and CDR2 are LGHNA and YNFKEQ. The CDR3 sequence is CASSQGQGQGAYNEQFF. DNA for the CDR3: TGTGCCAGCAGCCAAGGGCAAGGCCAGGGGGCCTACAATGAGCAGTTCTTC.

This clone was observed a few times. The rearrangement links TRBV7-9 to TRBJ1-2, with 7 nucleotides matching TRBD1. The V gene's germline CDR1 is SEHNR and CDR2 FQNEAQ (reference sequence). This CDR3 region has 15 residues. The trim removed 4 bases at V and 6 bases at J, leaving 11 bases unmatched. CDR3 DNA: TGTGCCAGCAGCTCCCCCGGGACAGCCTCGCATGGCTACACCTTC. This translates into CASSSPGTASHGYTF.

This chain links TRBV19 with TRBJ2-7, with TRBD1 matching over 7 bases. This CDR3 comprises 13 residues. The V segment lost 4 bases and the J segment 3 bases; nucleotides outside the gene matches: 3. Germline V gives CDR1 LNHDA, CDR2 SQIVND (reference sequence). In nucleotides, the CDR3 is TGTGCCAGTAGTAGAGGACAGGTCTACGAGCAGTACTTC. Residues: CASSRGQVYEQYF.

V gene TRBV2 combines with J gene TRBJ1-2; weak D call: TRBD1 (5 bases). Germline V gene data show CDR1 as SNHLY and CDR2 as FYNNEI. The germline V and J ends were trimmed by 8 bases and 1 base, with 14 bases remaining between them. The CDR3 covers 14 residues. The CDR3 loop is CASGTGLLNYGYTF. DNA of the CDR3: TGTGCCAGCGGTACAGGTTTACTTAACTATGGCTACACCTTC.

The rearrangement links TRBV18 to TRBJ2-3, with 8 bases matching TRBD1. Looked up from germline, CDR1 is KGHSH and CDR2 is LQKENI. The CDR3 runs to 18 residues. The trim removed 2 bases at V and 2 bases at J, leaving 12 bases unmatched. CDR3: CASSPNEDQGAATDTQYF. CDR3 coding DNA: TGTGCCAGCTCACCAAACGAAGACCAGGGGGCGGCCACAGATACGCAGTATTTT.